Listed below are T cell receptor beta chains from one sample, sequenced in a study of CD8+CD57+ T cells in acquired aplastic anemia. TCRdb fed the reads into MiXCR, producing one record per CDR3 protein. The sample records about 170,000 distinct CDR3 sequences, 55% to 70% being singletons. Material for sequencing was sorted CD4+, CD8+, or CD8+CD57+ T cells (not recorded which) from PBMCs. The receptor set was obtained from a human donor in good health. The CDR3 runs from the conserved cysteine through the conserved F or W. The D gene is left open where the match is weak. Clone size is not always given. Where it is, it says once, few, many or a class for expanded clones.

J gene: TRBJ2-7
clone size: once
V gene: TRBV29-1
D gene: NA
CDR3 protein: CSVALGPSYEQYF
CDR3 DNA: TGCAGCGTCGCCCTCGGACCCTCCTACGAGCAGTACTTC

J gene: TRBJ1-2
clone size: once
V gene: TRBV5-1
D gene: TRBD1
CDR3 protein: CASQGQTGYTF
CDR3 DNA: TGCGCCAGTCAGGGACAGACCGGCTACACCTTC

J gene: TRBJ2-1
clone size: many
V gene: TRBV19
D gene: NA
CDR3 protein: CASSMSSNGYNEQFF
CDR3 DNA: TGTGCCAGTAGTATGAGCAGCAATGGGTACAATGAGCAGTTCTTC

J gene: TRBJ2-1
clone size: once
V gene: TRBV25-1
D gene: NA
CDR3 protein: CASSDRLVGGNEQFF
CDR3 DNA: TGTGCCAGCAGTGATAGGCTAGTGGGAGGAAATGAGCAGTTCTTC

J gene: TRBJ2-7
clone size: NA
V gene: TRBV15
D gene: NA
CDR3 protein: CATSRTDYEQYF
CDR3 DNA: TGTGCCACCAGCAGAACGGACTACGAGCAGTACTTC

J gene: TRBJ2-2
clone size: few
V gene: TRBV2
D gene: TRBD1
CDR3 protein: CASTDRANTGELFF
CDR3 DNA: TGTGCCAGCACGGACAGGGCAAACACCGGGGAGCTGTTTTTT

J gene: TRBJ1-1
clone size: NA
V gene: TRBV6-2/TRBV6-3
D gene: TRBD1
CDR3 protein: CASSYDRTGSGTNTEAFF
CDR3 DNA: TGTGCCAGCAGTTATGATCGGACAGGGTCGGGTACGAACACTGAAGCTTTCTTT

J gene: TRBJ2-7
clone size: NA
V gene: TRBV6-1
D gene: NA
CDR3 protein: CASSLLWSEQYF
CDR3 DNA: TGTGCCAGCAGTCTCCTTTGGAGCGAGCAGTACTTC

J gene: TRBJ2-7
clone size: NA
V gene: TRBV19
D gene: TRBD1
CDR3 protein: CASRQGYEQYF
CDR3 DNA: TGTGCCAGCCGACAGGGCTACGAGCAGTACTTC

J gene: TRBJ1-4
clone size: NA
V gene: TRBV15
D gene: TRBD1
CDR3 protein: CATSTRQGEKLFF
CDR3 DNA: TGTGCCACCAGCACAAGACAGGGCGAAAAACTGTTTTTT

J gene: TRBJ2-1
clone size: NA
V gene: TRBV20-1
D gene: NA
CDR3 protein: CSAFRGIELNEQFF
CDR3 DNA: TGCAGTGCCTTTCGCGGTATTGAACTCAATGAGCAGTTCTTC

J gene: TRBJ2-7
clone size: few
V gene: TRBV2
D gene: TRBD1
CDR3 protein: CASSEATGTASPGQYF
CDR3 DNA: TGTGCCAGCAGTGAAGCAACCGGGACAGCTTCGCCGGGGCAGTACTTC

J gene: TRBJ2-4
clone size: NA
V gene: TRBV2
D gene: NA
CDR3 protein: CASSVNRENIQYF
CDR3 DNA: TGTGCCAGCAGTGTCAACAGAGAGAACATTCAGTACTTC

J gene: TRBJ1-1
clone size: NA
V gene: TRBV7-2
D gene: NA
CDR3 protein: CASSNPDTNTEAFF
CDR3 DNA: TGTGCCAGCAGCAATCCGGACACAAACACTGAAGCTTTCTTT

J gene: TRBJ2-5
clone size: NA
V gene: TRBV9
D gene: NA
CDR3 protein: CASSVDQETQYF
CDR3 DNA: TGTGCCAGCAGCGTCGACCAAGAGACCCAGTACTTC

J gene: TRBJ2-1
clone size: NA
V gene: TRBV10-3
D gene: TRBD2
CDR3 protein: CAISDSSGGAGDEQFF
CDR3 DNA: TGTGCCATCAGTGATTCGAGCGGGGGGGCCGGGGATGAGCAGTTCTTC

J gene: TRBJ2-7
clone size: NA
V gene: TRBV7-2
D gene: TRBD1
CDR3 protein: CASTGTVPSYEQYF
CDR3 DNA: TGTGCCAGCACCGGGACAGTCCCATCCTACGAGCAGTACTTC

J gene: TRBJ1-5
clone size: NA
V gene: TRBV7-6
D gene: TRBD1
CDR3 protein: CASSLTGDQPQHF
CDR3 DNA: TGTGCCAGCAGCCTGACAGGGGATCAGCCCCAGCATTTT

J gene: TRBJ2-1
clone size: NA
V gene: TRBV5-1
D gene: NA
CDR3 protein: CASSSGTDGEQFF
CDR3 DNA: TGCGCCAGCAGCTCGGGGACCGATGGGGAGCAGTTCTTC

J gene: TRBJ1-6
clone size: NA
V gene: TRBV19
D gene: NA
CDR3 protein: CASSGREYSPLHF
CDR3 DNA: TGTGCCAGTAGCGGCAGGGAGTATTCACCCCTCCACTTT

J gene: TRBJ2-7
clone size: NA
V gene: TRBV5-1
D gene: TRBD2
CDR3 protein: CASSWTSGGVSYEQYF
CDR3 DNA: TGCGCCAGCAGCTGGACTAGCGGGGGGGTCTCCTACGAGCAGTACTTC